This T cell receptor (beta chain) was identified during a study of T cell repertoires in cytomegalovirus infection. As for the study in general: An indication of both CMV infection and matching HLA type came from public TCR beta signatures.

Unmatched junction bases numbered 13, after V lost 2 bases and J lost 3 bases. CDR1 is SGHTA and CDR2 is FQGNSA in the germline V gene. The length of the CDR3 is 17 residues. General study findings and limits: Within the response measured ex vivo, HLA-C-restricted CMV-specific TCR beta clonotypes were dominant. The cumulative frequency of public TCR beta families distinguished individuals who carried CMV together with the relevant HLA.

This clonotype occurred many times. Its antigen is not identified. TCRdb fed the reads into MiXCR, producing one record per CDR3 protein. Among 200,000 to 250,000 distinct CDR3 sequences listed, roughly 23% were seen once. The chain uses TRBV7-2 and TRBJ2-7, with 7 bases identical to TRBD2. The sequence derives from a human donor in good health (CMV status not recorded). Some clones in this sample may be carry-over from other donors' samples. Sequenced input: CD8+ T cells from PBMCs. The CDR3 spells CASSLTSGGSPGYEQYF. The CDR3 region has the DNA TGTGCCAGCAGCTTAACATCGGGAGGCTCCCCAGGCTACGAGCAGTACTTC.